Below are 27 T cell receptor beta chains sequenced from a single sample in a study of OX40 agonist ivuxolimab in advanced cancers. Here immunoSEQ multiplex PCR was the method, and the copy in TCRdb shows in-frame clones only, minus some. This table holds roughly 68,000 clones, roughly 83% found once. The material sequenced was CD4+ or CD8+ T cells sorted from blood, taken in a trial of the OX40 agonist ivuxolimab. These receptors all come from an adult with an advanced solid tumor such as melanoma, head and neck, liver or kidney cancer.

The chain links TRBV28 to TRBJ1-4; D uncertain. Trimming cost V 2 bases and J 10 bases, with 11 bases left between them. This CDR3 has 13 residues. Germline CDR1 and CDR2: MDHEN and SYDVKM. The CDR3 sequence: CASSLPDRGKLFF. CDR3 nucleotide sequence: TGTGCCAGCAGTTTACCGGACCGAGGAAAACTGTTTTTT.

This chain joins TRBV11-2 and TRBJ1-4; possible D gene TRBD1, 5 bases. The length of the CDR3 is 15 residues. V was trimmed by 0 bases and J by 8 bases, leaving 13 bases between them. Germline V CDR1 and CDR2: SGHAT, FQNNGV. The CDR3 protein is CASSLEARVPEKLFF. The CDR3 nucleotides are TGTGCCAGCAGCTTAGAAGCCAGGGTGCCGGAAAAACTGTTTTTT.

The rearrangement uses TRBV2 and TRBJ2-1, with 7 bases identical to TRBD1. The CDR3 loop spans 14 amino acids. Looked up from germline, CDR1 is SNHLY and CDR2 is FYNNEI. The V gene end was trimmed by 7 bases and the J gene end by 4 bases; junction bases not matched to a gene: 7. The CDR3 coding sequence is TGTGCCAGCAAACCGGACAGGCTTTACAATGAGCAGTTCTTC. It encodes CASKPDRLYNEQFF.

This clone has more than one count but fewer than ten. The rearrangement joins TRBV28 to TRBJ2-5; 11 bases map to TRBD1. This CDR3 spans 14 amino acids. V was pared by 5 bases and J by 6 bases, with 5 bases of the junction left unmatched. Germline V gene data show CDR1 as MDHEN and CDR2 as SYDVKM. The CDR3 here is CASSPGTGGKTQYF. In DNA form, the CDR3 reads TGTGCCAGCAGTCCCGGGACAGGGGGGAAGACCCAGTACTTC. The complete variable domain, with remaining parts taken from reference TRBV28 and TRBJ2-5, reads DVKVTQSSRYLVKRTGEKVFLECVQDMDHENMFWYRQDPGLGLRLIYFSYDVKMKEKGDIPEGYSVSREKKERFSLILESASTNQTSMYLCASSPGTGGKTQYFGPGTRLLVL.

This chain links TRBV6-6 with TRBJ1-1, with D maybe TRBD1 (5 bases). V shed 7 bases and J shed 1 base, with 10 bases lying between them. The CDR3 is 13 amino acids. Germline CDR1 and CDR2: MNHNY and SVGAGI (reference sequence). The CDR3 DNA reads TGTGCCAGCACACGGGGGGGGAACACTGAAGCTTTCTTT. Translating gives CASTRGGNTEAFF.

This chain connects TRBV5-1 to TRBJ1-6; D perhaps matches TRBD1 (6 bases). Germline values: CDR1 SGHRS, CDR2 YFSETQ. CDR3 size: 14 residues. The V end lost 4 bases, the J end lost 9 bases, and 14 bases lay between the germline ends. The CDR3 DNA reads as TGCGCCAGCAGCACCCCGGGACACTTTTCACCCCTCCACTTT. It yields the protein CASSTPGHFSPLHF.

The rearrangement links TRBV27 to TRBJ2-1, with D uncertain. The CDR3 totals 13 residues. Germline lookup yields CDR1 MNHEY and CDR2 SMNVEV (reference sequence). V lost 6 bases to trimming and J lost 2 bases, with 8 bases between them. The CDR3 here is CASSKGTYNEQFF. The CDR3 nucleotides are TGTGCCAGCAGCAAAGGGACCTACAATGAGCAGTTCTTC.

This chain joins TRBV5-6 and TRBJ2-3, with 8 bases aligning to TRBD1. The germline V gene has CDR1 SGHDT and CDR2 YYEEEE. The CDR3 extends over 16 amino acids. The trim removed 1 base at V and 0 bases at J, leaving 4 bases unmatched. This CDR3 reads CASSLYQGASTDTQYF. The DNA for the CDR3 is TGTGCCAGCAGCTTGTATCAGGGGGCAAGCACAGATACGCAGTATTTT.

The rearrangement links TRBV4-1 to TRBJ1-3; D is uncertain. The CDR3 extends over 13 amino acids. Germline CDR1 reads MGHRA; CDR2 reads YSYEKL. V was cut by 0 bases and J by 13 bases, with 13 bases left in between. The CDR3 DNA reads TGCGCCAGCAGCCAAGATACCCCAAGGAAAATATATTTT. As protein: CASSQDTPRKIYF.

The chain employs TRBV6-1 and TRBJ2-5; 9 bases line up with TRBD1. With V trimmed by 2 bases and J by 3 bases, 7 bases remained unmatched. The CDR3 is 16 residues long. Germline CDR1 MNHNS, CDR2 SASEGT. CDR3 sequence reads: CASSERSWTGEETQYF. DNA of the CDR3: TGTGCCAGCAGTGAAAGGTCTTGGACAGGGGAAGAGACCCAGTACTTC.

V is TRBV10-3 and J is TRBJ2-7, with 7 positions matching TRBD1. The CDR3 consists of 14 residues. The V segment lost 4 bases and the J segment 2 bases; nucleotides outside the gene matches: 5. Germline CDR1 and CDR2: ENHRY and SYGVKD. The CDR3 sequence is CAISGDRVAYEQYF. CDR3 bases: TGTGCCATCAGTGGCGACAGGGTAGCCTACGAGCAGTACTTC.

This chain links TRBV4-2 with TRBJ1-2, with no clear D. CDR3 length: 16 residues. V was cut by 3 bases and J by 0 bases, with 14 bases left in between. Germline assignment: CDR1 LGHNA and CDR2 YNFKEQ. CDR3: CASSHPGVDANYGYTF. The CDR3 DNA sequence: TGTGCCAGCAGCCACCCTGGTGTCGACGCTAACTATGGCTACACCTTC.

The DNA for the CDR3 is TGTGCCAGCAGCTCAAACAATAACTACGCCTCCTACAATGAGCAGTTCTTC. Its protein product is CASSSNNNYASYNEQFF. The chain employs TRBV7-9 and TRBJ2-1; D gene unclear. This CDR3 has 17 residues. Trimming cost V 4 bases and J 0 bases, with 16 bases left between them. Germline V lookup: CDR1 SEHNR, CDR2 FQNEAQ (reference sequence). Complete variable domain (other parts from reference TRBV7-9 and TRBJ2-1): DTGVSQNPRHKITKRGQNVTFRCDPISEHNRLYWYRQTLGQGPEFLTYFQNEAQLEKSRLLSDRFSAERPKGSFSTLEIQRTEQGDSAMYLCASSSNNNYASYNEQFFGPGTRLTVL.

The V and J genes are TRBV6-5 and TRBJ1-5, with a weak D call TRBD1 (6 bases). CDR1 MNHEY and CDR2 SVGAGI come from the germline V gene. Trimming removed 5 bases at V and 6 bases at J, with 8 bases between. The CDR3 is 12 amino acids. In DNA, the CDR3 is TGTGCCAGCAGTATACAGGGTCAGCCCCAGCATTTT. As protein: CASSIQGQPQHF.

The rearrangement links TRBV9 to TRBJ2-3, with D unclear. Germline loops: CDR1 SGDLS, CDR2 YYNGEE. Trimming cost V 4 bases and J 2 bases, with 5 bases left between them. The CDR3 extends over 12 amino acids. The CDR3 spells CASSLATDTQYF. CDR3 bases: TGTGCCAGCAGCCTCGCCACAGATACGCAGTATTTT.

The rearrangement uses TRBV7-8 and TRBJ2-3, with a weak D call TRBD1 (5 bases). CDR3 length equals 15 residues. Trimming shortened V by 2 bases and J by 2 bases, and 11 bases separated the two germline ends. CDR1 and CDR2 from the germline V gene are SGHVS and FQNEAQ. The CDR3, as DNA: TGTGCCAGCAGCTTAAGGGGTGGGTCCACAGATACGCAGTATTTT. Its translation: CASSLRGGSTDTQYF.

DNA for the CDR3: TGCAGCGTTGGGGCAGCTTTAGAGCAGTACTTC. It encodes CSVGAALEQYF. V and J are TRBV29-1 and TRBJ2-7; no firm D call. Trimming cost V 4 bases and J 7 bases, with 11 bases left between them. Looked up from germline, CDR1 is SQVTM and CDR2 is ANQGSEA. The CDR3 length is 11 residues.

The V call is TRBV2, the J call TRBJ2-5; D unclear. The CDR3 consists of 15 residues. Trimming took off 2 bases at V and 2 bases at J, with 12 bases between the two ends. Germline CDR1 reads SNHLY; CDR2 reads FYNNEI. Here the CDR3 reads CASSETRLGQETQYF. The CDR3 coding sequence is TGTGCCAGCAGTGAAACCCGTTTAGGGCAAGAGACCCAGTACTTC.

The rearrangement joins TRBV5-1 to TRBJ2-5; tentatively, D is TRBD1 (5 bases). CDR1 is SGHRS and CDR2 is YFSETQ in the germline V gene. Trimming stripped 2 bases from V and 5 bases from J, with 7 bases between. CDR3 length: 12 residues. CDR3 region: CASSLGVETQYF. CDR3 sequence (DNA): TGCGCCAGCAGCTTAGGGGTGGAGACCCAGTACTTC.

The CDR3 coding sequence is TGTGCCAGCAGTTCCCTGGACGGAAACTATGGCTACACCTTC. Residues: CASSSLDGNYGYTF. The rearrangement joins TRBV28 to TRBJ1-2; no firm D call. The CDR3 is made up of 14 amino acids. V was shortened by 4 bases and J by 2 bases, with 11 bases between the two germline ends. Looked up from germline, CDR1 is MDHEN and CDR2 is SYDVKM.

CDR3 DNA sequence: TGCGCCAGCAGCCAAACGCAAACAGGGGCAACTAATTCACCCCTCCACTTT. The encoded protein is CASSQTQTGATNSPLHF. The chain links TRBV4-1 to TRBJ1-6, with TRBD1 matching over 7 bases. Losses at the gene ends were 2 bases for V and 6 bases for J; bases not matched to a gene: 10. CDR1 is MGHRA and CDR2 is YSYEKL in the germline V gene. CDR3 length: 17 amino acids.

The chain couples TRBV5-1 to TRBJ2-7, with TRBD2 as a possible D gene (5 bases). Germline CDR1 and CDR2: SGHRS and YFSETQ. Trimming left V 0 bases short and J 3 bases short, with 7 bases between. This CDR3 spans 13 amino acids. For the CDR3, the DNA is TGCGCCAGCAGCTTGGCCGGGAACTACGAGCAGTACTTC. Translation gives CASSLAGNYEQYF.

V usage is TRBV7-8 and J usage is TRBJ2-5, with TRBD1 identical over 9 bases. The CDR3 contains 16 residues. The J segment lost 5 bases and the V segment lost 1 base, leaving 8 bases of the junction unmatched. The germline V gene encodes CDR1 SGHVS and CDR2 FQNEAQ. CDR3 sequence reads: CASSLDGQGMRETQYF. CDR3 bases: TGTGCCAGCAGCTTAGACGGACAGGGGATGAGGGAGACCCAGTACTTC.

The V call is TRBV6-5, the J call TRBJ1-2; 10 bases are a match to TRBD1. The CDR3 is 13 residues long. With V trimmed by 6 bases and J by 4 bases, 2 bases remained unmatched. The germline V gene encodes CDR1 MNHEY and CDR2 SVGAGI. The CDR3 region is CASSRTGGYGYTF. In nucleotides, the CDR3 is TGTGCCAGCAGCAGGACAGGGGGCTATGGCTACACCTTC.

The V and J genes are TRBV7-8 and TRBJ2-2; a weak D match, TRBD2 (5 bases). Germline V gene data show CDR1 as SGHVS and CDR2 as FQNEAQ. The CDR3 is made up of 15 amino acids. Trimming pared 1 base from V and 0 bases from J, leaving 6 bases between. DNA for the CDR3: TGTGCCAGCAGCTTAGGGGGAGCGAACACCGGGGAGCTGTTTTTT. Residues: CASSLGGANTGELFF.

This chain links TRBV6-6 with TRBJ1-1; 10 nucleotides line up with TRBD1. Losses at the gene ends were 4 bases for V and 4 bases for J; bases not matched to a gene: 6. The CDR3 totals 15 residues. Germline lookup yields CDR1 MNHNY and CDR2 SVGAGI (reference sequence). This CDR3 is CASSWTGGERTEAFF. The CDR3 DNA is TGTGCCAGCAGTTGGACAGGGGGGGAGCGCACTGAAGCTTTCTTT.

The chain employs TRBV2 and TRBJ2-3; 12 positions match TRBD2. From germline, CDR1 is SNHLY and CDR2 FYNNEI. Trimming removed 1 base from V and 1 base from J; junction bases left unmatched: 0. This CDR3 is 16 amino acids long. CDR3 residues: CASSEGLAGGTDTQYF. Here the CDR3 DNA reads TGTGCCAGCAGTGAAGGACTAGCGGGGGGCACAGATACGCAGTATTTT. The whole variable domain, remainder taken from reference TRBV2 and TRBJ2-3, is EPEVTQTPSHQVTQMGQEVILRCVPISNHLYFYWYRQILGQKVEFLVSFYNNEISEKSEIFDDQFSVERPDGSNFTLKIRSTKLEDSAMYFCASSEGLAGGTDTQYFGPGTRLTVL.